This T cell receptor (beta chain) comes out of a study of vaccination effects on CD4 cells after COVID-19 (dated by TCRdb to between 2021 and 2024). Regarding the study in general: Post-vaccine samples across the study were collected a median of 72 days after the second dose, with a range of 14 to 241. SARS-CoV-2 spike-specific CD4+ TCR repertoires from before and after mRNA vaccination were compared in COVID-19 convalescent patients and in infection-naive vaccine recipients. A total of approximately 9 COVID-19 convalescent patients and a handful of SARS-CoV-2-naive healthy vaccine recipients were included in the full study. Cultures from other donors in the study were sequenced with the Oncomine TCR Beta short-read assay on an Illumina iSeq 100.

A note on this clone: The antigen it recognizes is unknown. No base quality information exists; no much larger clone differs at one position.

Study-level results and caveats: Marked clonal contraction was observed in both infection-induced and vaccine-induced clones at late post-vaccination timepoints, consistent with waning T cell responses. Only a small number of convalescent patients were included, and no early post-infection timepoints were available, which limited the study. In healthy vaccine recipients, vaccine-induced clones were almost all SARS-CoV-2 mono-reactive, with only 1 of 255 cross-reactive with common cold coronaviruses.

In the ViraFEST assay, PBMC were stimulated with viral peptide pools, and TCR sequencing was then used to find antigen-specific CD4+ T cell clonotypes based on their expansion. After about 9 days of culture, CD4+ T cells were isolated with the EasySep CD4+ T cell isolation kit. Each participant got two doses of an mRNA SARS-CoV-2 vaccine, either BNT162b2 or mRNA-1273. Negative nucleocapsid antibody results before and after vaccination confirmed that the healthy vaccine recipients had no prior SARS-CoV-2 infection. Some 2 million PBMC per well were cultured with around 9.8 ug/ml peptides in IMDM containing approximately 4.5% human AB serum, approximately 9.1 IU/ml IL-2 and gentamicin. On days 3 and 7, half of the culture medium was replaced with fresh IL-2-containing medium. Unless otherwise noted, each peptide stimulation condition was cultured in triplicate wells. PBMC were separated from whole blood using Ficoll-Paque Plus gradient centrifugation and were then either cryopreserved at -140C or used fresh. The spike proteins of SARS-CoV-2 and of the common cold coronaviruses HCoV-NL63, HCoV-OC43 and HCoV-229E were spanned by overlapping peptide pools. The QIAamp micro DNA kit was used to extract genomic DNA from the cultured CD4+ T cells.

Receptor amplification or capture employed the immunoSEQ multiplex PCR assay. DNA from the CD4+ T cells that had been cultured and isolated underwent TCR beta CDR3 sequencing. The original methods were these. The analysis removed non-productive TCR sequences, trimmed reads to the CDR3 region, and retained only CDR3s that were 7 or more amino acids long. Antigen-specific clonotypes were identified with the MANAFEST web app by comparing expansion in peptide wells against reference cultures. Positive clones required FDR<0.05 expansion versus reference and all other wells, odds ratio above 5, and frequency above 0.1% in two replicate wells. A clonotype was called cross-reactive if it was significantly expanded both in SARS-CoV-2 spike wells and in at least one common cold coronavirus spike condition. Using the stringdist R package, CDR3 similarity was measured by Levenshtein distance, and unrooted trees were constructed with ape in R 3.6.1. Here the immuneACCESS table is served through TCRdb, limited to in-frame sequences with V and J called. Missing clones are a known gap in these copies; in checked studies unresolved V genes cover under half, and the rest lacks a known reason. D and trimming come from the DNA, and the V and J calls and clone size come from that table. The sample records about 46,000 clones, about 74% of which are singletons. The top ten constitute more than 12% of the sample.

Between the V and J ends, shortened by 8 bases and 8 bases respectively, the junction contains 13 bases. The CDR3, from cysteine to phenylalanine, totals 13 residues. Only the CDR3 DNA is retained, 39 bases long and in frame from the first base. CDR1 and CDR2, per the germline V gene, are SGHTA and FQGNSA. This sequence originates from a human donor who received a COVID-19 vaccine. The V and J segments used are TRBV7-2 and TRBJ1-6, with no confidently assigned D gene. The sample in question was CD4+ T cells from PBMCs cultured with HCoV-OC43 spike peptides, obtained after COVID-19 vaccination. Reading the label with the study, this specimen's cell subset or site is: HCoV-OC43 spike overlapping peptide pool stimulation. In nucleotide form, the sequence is TGTGCCAGCGGCCCTCGTTATGATTCACCCCTCCACTTT. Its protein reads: CASGPRYDSPLHF.